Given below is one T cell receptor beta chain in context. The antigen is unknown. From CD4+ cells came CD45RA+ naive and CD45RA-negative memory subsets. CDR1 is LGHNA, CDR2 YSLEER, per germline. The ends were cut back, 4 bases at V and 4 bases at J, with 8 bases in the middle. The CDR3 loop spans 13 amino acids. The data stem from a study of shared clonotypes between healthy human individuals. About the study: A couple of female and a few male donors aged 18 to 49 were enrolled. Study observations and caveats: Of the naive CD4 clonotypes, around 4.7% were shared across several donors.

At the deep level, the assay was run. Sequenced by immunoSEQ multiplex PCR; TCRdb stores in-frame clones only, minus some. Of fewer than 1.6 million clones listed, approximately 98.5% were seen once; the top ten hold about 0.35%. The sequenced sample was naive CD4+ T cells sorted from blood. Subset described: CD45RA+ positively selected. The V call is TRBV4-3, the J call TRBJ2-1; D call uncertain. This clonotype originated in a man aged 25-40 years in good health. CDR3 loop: CASSLREYNEQFF. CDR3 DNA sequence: TGCGCCAGCAGCCTGCGAGAGTACAATGAGCAGTTCTTC.